This is a list of T cell receptor beta chains from one sample in a study of T-cell memory formation after mild COVID-19. TCRdb itself ran the 5' RACE reads through MiXCR, one entry per CDR3 protein. The sample consists of 350,000 to 500,000 distinct CDR3 sequences, more than 15% of them appearing once. The sequenced sample consisted of PBMCs or a T cell subset sorted from them (not recorded which). The source of these receptors is a man aged 18 to 29 who had mild COVID-19 (a few samples of this study predate the infection). Cell type and time point are not known. Each CDR3 is given with its conserved first and last residue. D genes are given only for firm matches. The listing skips clone size in some rows; elsewhere it reads once, few, many or a size class.

TRBD1 TRBJ1-1 - TRBV4-3 CASSQGDRTNTEAFF TGCGCCAGCAGCCAAGGGGACAGGACGAACACTGAAGCTTTCTTT
TRBD1 TRBJ1-2 few TRBV2 CASSEALPGQGDYGYTF TGTGCCAGCAGTGAAGCGTTACCGGGACAGGGGGATTATGGCTACACCTTC
TRBD1 TRBJ1-2 - TRBV5-1 CASGTSGDSGYTF TGCGCCAGCGGAACCTCAGGGGACAGTGGCTACACCTTC
- TRBJ2-1 few TRBV6-2/TRBV6-3 CASSSRAYNEQFF TGTGCCAGCAGTTCCCGGGCCTACAATGAGCAGTTCTTC
- TRBJ1-2 few TRBV11-2 CASSLEWGSNYGYTF TGTGCCAGCAGCTTAGAATGGGGGAGTAACTATGGCTACACCTTC
- TRBJ1-2 - TRBV20-1 CSAPKSESFYGYTF TGCAGTGCCCCGAAGTCGGAGTCGTTCTATGGCTACACCTTC
- TRBJ1-5 - TRBV20-1 CSARQGQPQHF TGCAGTGCTAGGCAAGGCCAGCCCCAGCATTTT
- TRBJ2-7 few TRBV27 CASSLRAGYYEQYF TGTGCCAGCAGTTTAAGGGCAGGGTACTACGAGCAGTACTTC
- TRBJ1-2 - TRBV27 CASSTPGIDYGYTF TGTGCCAGCAGTACGCCAGGGATAGACTATGGCTACACCTTC
- TRBJ2-5 few TRBV7-9 CASSPLQVQETQYF TGTGCCAGCAGCCCCCTCCAGGTCCAAGAGACCCAGTACTTC
- TRBJ2-3 few TRBV11-3 CASSPAGVGNTQYF TGTGCCAGCAGCCCGGCAGGGGTCGGAAATACGCAGTATTTT
- TRBJ2-7 - TRBV12-3/TRBV12-4 CASSYEQYF TGTGCCAGCAGTTACGAGCAGTACTTC
TRBD1 TRBJ1-2 once TRBV7-6 CASSFSGRQGADYTF TGTGCCAGCAGCTTTTCCGGGAGACAGGGTGCCGACTACACCTTC
- TRBJ1-2 few TRBV12-2 CASRFQVGAHFRYTF TGTGCAAGTCGCTTCCAAGTAGGGGCCCACTTTCGCTACACCTTC
- TRBJ1-5 few TRBV20-1 CSAVPSGRLNQPQHF TGCAGTGCGGTACCCTCTGGCAGGCTCAATCAGCCCCAGCATTTT
TRBD2 TRBJ2-3 few TRBV11-2 CASSLGGGRASSGVRTDTQYF TGTGCCAGCAGCTTAGGCGGGGGGCGAGCGTCTAGCGGGGTTAGGACAGATACGCAGTATTTT
- TRBJ2-2 - TRBV27 CASSPGTVNTGELFF TGTGCCAGCAGTCCGGGAACGGTGAACACCGGGGAGCTGTTTTTT
TRBD1 TRBJ1-1 few TRBV7-9 CASSLTGAVGTEAFF TGTGCCAGCAGCTTAACAGGGGCAGTAGGCACTGAAGCTTTCTTT
TRBD1 TRBJ1-5 - TRBV6-2/TRBV6-3 CASSWTPGTADQPQHF TGTGCCAGCAGTTGGACCCCCGGGACAGCCGATCAGCCCCAGCATTTT
TRBD1 TRBJ1-2 - TRBV29-1 CSVWTGVGGYTF TGCAGCGTATGGACAGGGGTGGGAGGCTACACCTTC
- TRBJ1-2 many TRBV5-6 CASTQGFHGYTF TGTGCCAGCACGCAGGGGTTTCATGGCTACACCTTC
- TRBJ2-3 - TRBV10-1 CASSDASRGADTQYF TGCGCCAGCAGTGATGCCAGCCGGGGCGCAGATACGCAGTATTTT
- TRBJ2-1 - TRBV5-6 CASSLGAGYLFYNEQFF TGTGCCAGCAGCTTGGGGGCGGGGTACTTGTTCTACAATGAGCAGTTCTTC
TRBD1 TRBJ2-7 - TRBV18 CASSPWDSSYEQYF TGTGCCAGCTCACCATGGGACAGCTCCTACGAGCAGTACTTC
- TRBJ1-2 - TRBV21-1 CASSKRTGGNYGYTF TGTGCCAGCAGCAAACGGACAGGGGGGAACTATGGCTACACCTTC
- TRBJ2-5 few TRBV6-5 CASRTQPGRGRGETQYF TGTGCCAGCAGAACACAGCCGGGGCGGGGACGCGGAGAGACCCAGTACTTC
- TRBJ1-3 few TRBV9 CASSVGPGVGNTIYF TGTGCCAGCAGCGTAGGTCCAGGAGTTGGAAACACCATATATTTT
- TRBJ2-4 - TRBV6-2/TRBV6-3 CASSYPPRADIQYF TGTGCCAGCAGTTACCCCCCGAGGGCGGACATTCAGTACTTC
- TRBJ2-3 many TRBV7-3 CASSLYYTDTQYF TGTGCCAGCAGCTTATACTACACAGATACGCAGTATTTT
- TRBJ2-3 - TRBV3-1 CASSQLSGRLTDTQYF TGTGCCAGCAGCCAGTTGAGCGGGCGCCTCACAGATACGCAGTATTTT
TRBD1 TRBJ1-3 - TRBV5-1 CASSAGTALGNTIYF TGCGCCAGCAGCGCCGGGACAGCACTTGGAAACACCATATATTTT
- TRBJ1-2 - TRBV5-1 CASGSGSSSDGYTF TGCGCCAGCGGCTCCGGGAGTTCGTCGGATGGCTACACCTTC
- TRBJ2-3 few TRBV11-2 CALRGGAHTDTQYF TGTGCCCTACGAGGGGGAGCGCACACAGATACGCAGTATTTT
- TRBJ2-7 few TRBV7-2 CASSLVAGWQGLSLSYEQYF TGTGCCAGCAGCTTAGTGGCTGGGTGGCAGGGCTTAAGCCTCTCCTACGAGCAGTACTTC
TRBD2 TRBJ2-3 few TRBV6-5 CASSSQLKRGPSTDTQYF TGTGCCAGCAGTTCTCAGCTTAAGCGGGGGCCAAGCACAGATACGCAGTATTTT
- TRBJ1-2 many TRBV7-8 CASSLQGLYYGYTF TGTGCCAGCAGCTTACAGGGACTCTACTATGGCTACACCTTC
- TRBJ2-7 - TRBV7-7 CASSPDDRGEQYF TGTGCCAGCAGCCCCGACGATCGAGGCGAGCAGTACTTC
- TRBJ2-3 few TRBV4-3 CASSQDPRGSDTQYF TGCGCCAGCAGCCAAGATCCGCGGGGCTCAGATACGCAGTATTTT
- TRBJ1-1 - TRBV6-2/TRBV6-3 CASSYSFGSEAFF TGTGCCAGCAGTTACTCCTTCGGGTCTGAAGCTTTCTTT
TRBD1 TRBJ1-2 many TRBV5-6 CASSLTDRAAGYTF TGTGCCAGCAGCTTAACCGACAGGGCTGCGGGCTACACCTTC
TRBD2 TRBJ2-1 few TRBV6-2/TRBV6-3 CASILAGGSEQFF TGTGCCAGCATCCTAGCGGGGGGAAGTGAGCAGTTCTTC
TRBD1 TRBJ2-2 few TRBV9 CASSVSSGGNGGELFF TGTGCCAGCAGCGTAAGTTCAGGGGGCAACGGCGGGGAGCTGTTTTTT
- TRBJ2-1 - TRBV7-9 CASSSPGGGPYNEQFF TGTGCCAGCAGCTCCCCAGGGGGGGGCCCATACAATGAGCAGTTCTTC
TRBD2 TRBJ2-2 few TRBV5-6 CASSPEISGANTGELFF TGTGCCAGCAGCCCGGAAATTAGCGGGGCGAACACCGGGGAGCTGTTTTTT
TRBD2 TRBJ2-1 few TRBV4-1 CASSQGGGTAQFF TGCGCCAGCAGCCAGGGCGGGGGGACGGCGCAGTTCTTC
TRBD2 TRBJ2-1 few TRBV4-2 CASSPWTSGNEQFF TGTGCCAGCAGCCCTTGGACTAGCGGCAATGAGCAGTTCTTC
- TRBJ2-7 - TRBV29-1 CSVSLGDSSYEQYF TGCAGCGTCAGTCTTGGTGACAGCTCCTACGAGCAGTACTTC
TRBD2 TRBJ2-5 - TRBV12-3/TRBV12-4 CASSLSGGAPQETQYF TGTGCCAGCAGTTTATCGGGGGGGGCCCCGCAAGAGACCCAGTACTTC
TRBD1 TRBJ2-2 - TRBV4-3 CASSQPLTGVGGELFF TGCGCCAGCAGCCAACCCCTGACAGGGGTAGGCGGGGAGCTGTTTTTT
- TRBJ1-1 - TRBV7-3 CASSSGQREAFF TGTGCCAGCAGCTCAGGACAGAGAGAAGCTTTCTTT
TRBD2 TRBJ2-7 - TRBV7-6 CASSPGLATYEQYF TGTGCCAGCAGCCCGGGACTAGCGACCTACGAGCAGTACTTC
TRBD1 TRBJ2-7 - TRBV6-2/TRBV6-3 CASSDLTGTGNEQYF TGTGCCAGCAGCGACCTAACGGGGACAGGGAACGAGCAGTACTTC
TRBD1 TRBJ1-4 few TRBV12-3/TRBV12-4 CASRTTGTGRFEKLFF TGTGCCAGCAGAACAACCGGGACAGGGCGTTTCGAAAAACTGTTTTTT
- TRBJ2-3 - TRBV28 CASRRPIGSPTDTQYF TGTGCCAGCAGGAGACCGATAGGCTCCCCAACAGATACGCAGTATTTT
- TRBJ1-5 few TRBV7-9 CASSSQTGQPQHF TGTGCCAGCAGCTCACAGACAGGTCAGCCCCAGCATTTT